Listed here is a single T cell receptor (beta chain). The target of this receptor is not known. One end of the junction varies from germline; a read error may be responsible. This sample stems from a study of tumor-infiltrating lymphocytes in primary liver carcinoma (TCRdb year 2017). Background on the whole study: Four to six patients with histopathologically diagnosed primary liver carcinoma underwent surgical resection in China between 2015 and 2016. A total of around 35 specimens from 5 patients went through TCRbeta repertoire sequencing, namely 25 tumor regions, 5 adjacent noncancerous liver tissues and 5 peripheral blood samples. Tumors of the five patients were stage T1-T3 N0M0 with maximum diameters of about 4 to 10 cm. Hepatocellular carcinoma (four) or combined HCC and intrahepatic cholangiocarcinoma (one) was present in the five patients, who were three men and two women aged 30 to 69 years. Reproducibility between technical replicate repertoires was high, with correlation coefficients above 0.95 and mean shared-clone rates near 0.89. Samples yielded roughly 3.5 to 7.5 million productive TCRbeta reads; read depth did not differ significantly between tissue types. TCRbeta repertoire sequencing, expression microarrays and whole-exome sequencing were combined in the study across five regions of each liver tumor, with adjacent normal tissue and blood also included. What the work shows at the level of the full study, not this receptor alone: The study included only four to six patients, and the authors note findings should be validated in a larger study. Only the TCR beta chain was sequenced, which likely underestimates true repertoire diversity because unpaired alpha chains were not captured. Compared with blood, tumors had a significantly larger share of the repertoire taken up by the top 250 clones (p = 0.039). Pairs of tumor regions showed greater repertoire overlap (mean about 36%) than tumor-adjacent pairs (around 17%) or tumor-blood pairs (about 15%), which is consistent with antigen-driven expansion. Comparison of CD4+ and CD8+ T cell repertoires was precluded by the use of bulk unsorted samples.

A constant-region primer and ProtoScript II reverse transcriptase were used to reverse-transcribe TCRbeta-specific cDNA from roughly 0.55 ug total RNA. Three nested multiplex PCR rounds, following a slightly modified ARM-PCR procedure, were used to build the TCRbeta libraries. Multiplex TRBV1-TRBV30 forward primers and a Cbeta reverse primer were used in the first two PCR rounds, each of which was run for approximately 9 cycles. Sample barcodes and Illumina adapters were attached in a final 25-cycle PCR using Deep VentR polymerase. Before sequencing, amplicons of 200-500 bp were purified from gel using a QIAquick gel extraction kit. The TCRbeta amplicons were sequenced with 250-bp paired-end reads on an Illumina HiSeq 2500. The source study handled its data this way. Trimmomatic v0.33 was used to quality-trim the reads, and FLASH v1.2.11 was used to merge paired reads so that full CDR3 sequences could be recovered. MiGEC v1.2.1b assigned V, D and J germline segments to the rearranged TCRbeta sequences. Clonotype statistics, along with Shannon-Wiener diversity indices, were calculated using VDJtools v1.0.0. To cut down on sampling bias, every analysis after diversity analysis relied on just the 250 most abundant clonotypes from each sample. The raw public data were reprocessed by TCRdb itself: fastp quality trimming at Q25, MiXCR clonotype calling, in-frame beta chains only. Records with the same CDR3 protein are collapsed into one entry carrying the most frequent genes and DNA. These V and J calls are TCRdb output, not the study's own analysis. The sample table records roughly 180,000 distinct CDR3 sequences; roughly 60% of these occur just once. Approximately 70% of the sample is taken by the ten largest.

Reading the germline V gene gives CDR1 MNHNS and CDR2 SASEGT. The CDR3 runs 13 residues from the cysteine to the phenylalanine. The DNA shown is the 39-base CDR3, in frame from base 1. TRIzol reagent was used to extract blood RNA from unsorted whole blood, while the DNeasy Blood & Tissue kit provided the germline DNA. Chronic HBV infection was present in the patients, and the patients were treatment-naive at sampling. Before surgery, about 4 milliliters of peripheral blood were drawn into K2EDTA tubes. The sample comprised peripheral blood. The chain is assembled from TRBV6-1 and TRBJ2-7, with the D assignment possibly TRBD1 or TRBD2, given 5 matching bases for each. This clonotype originated in a man aged 40-55 years with primary liver carcinoma and hepatitis B virus infection. The DNA sequence is TGTGCCAGCAGTGAGTGGGGGTCCTACGAGCAATACTTC. Its product reads: CASSEWGSYEQYF.